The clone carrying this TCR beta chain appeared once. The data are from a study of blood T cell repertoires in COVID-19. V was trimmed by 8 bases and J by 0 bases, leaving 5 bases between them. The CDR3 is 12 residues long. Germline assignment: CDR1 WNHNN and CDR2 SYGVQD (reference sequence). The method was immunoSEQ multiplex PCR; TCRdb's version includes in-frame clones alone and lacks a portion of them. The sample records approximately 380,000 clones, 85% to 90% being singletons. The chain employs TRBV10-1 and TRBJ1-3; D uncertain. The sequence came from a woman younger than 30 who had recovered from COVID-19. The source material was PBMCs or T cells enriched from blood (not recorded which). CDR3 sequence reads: CASGFSGNTIYF. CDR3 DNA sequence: TGCGCCAGCGGCTTCTCTGGAAACACCATATATTTT.